The 4 T cell receptor beta chains in this list originate from one sample, sequenced in a study of cytomegalovirus exposure and HLA in healthy donors. A multiplex PCR was run with 60 Vbeta primers and 13 Jbeta primers. Data came from immunoSEQ multiplex PCR; TCRdb stores just in-frame clones and leaves some out. The data contain fewer than 250,000 clones, more than 75% of them singletons. Sequencing input: PBMCs. These receptors were collected from a human donor in good health.

This clone has a single count. This chain links TRBV6-1 with TRBJ2-1; a possible D gene is TRBD1 (7 bases). Trimming took off 4 bases at V and 4 bases at J, with 11 bases between the two ends. CDR3 length: 14 residues. Germline CDR1 reads MNHNS; CDR2 reads SASEGT. The DNA of the CDR3 is TGTGCCAGCAGTGCCGGGGGACAGTACAATGAGCAGTTCTTC. This gives the protein CASSAGGQYNEQFF.

The V call is TRBV19, the J call TRBJ2-7, with D tentatively TRBD1 (6 bases). The CDR3 totals 14 residues. Germline V lookup: CDR1 LNHDA, CDR2 SQIVND (reference sequence). The V end was cut by 4 bases, the J end by 5 bases, with 15 bases between. The CDR3 DNA reads as TGTGCCAGTAGTACCTCAACAGGGTCCGACGAGCAGTACTTC. This gives the protein CASSTSTGSDEQYF.

V is TRBV18 and J is TRBJ1-1; D not certain. CDR1 is KGHSH, CDR2 LQKENI, per germline. CDR3 length: 15 amino acids. The V end was cut by 2 bases, the J end by 1 base, with 11 bases between. This chain's CDR3 is CASSPSSPGNTEAFF. CDR3 bases: TGTGCCAGCTCACCATCGTCTCCGGGGAACACTGAAGCTTTCTTT.

The table lists this clone with a few counts. The rearrangement uses TRBV9 and TRBJ2-3, with 8 bases fitting TRBD1. V lost 2 bases to trimming and J lost 4 bases; unmatched junction nucleotides: 3. This CDR3 is 14 amino acids long. Germline CDR1 and CDR2: SGDLS and YYNGEE. Here the CDR3 DNA reads TGTGCCAGCAGCGTGCACAGGGGGTCAGATACGCAGTATTTT. Its translation is CASSVHRGSDTQYF.